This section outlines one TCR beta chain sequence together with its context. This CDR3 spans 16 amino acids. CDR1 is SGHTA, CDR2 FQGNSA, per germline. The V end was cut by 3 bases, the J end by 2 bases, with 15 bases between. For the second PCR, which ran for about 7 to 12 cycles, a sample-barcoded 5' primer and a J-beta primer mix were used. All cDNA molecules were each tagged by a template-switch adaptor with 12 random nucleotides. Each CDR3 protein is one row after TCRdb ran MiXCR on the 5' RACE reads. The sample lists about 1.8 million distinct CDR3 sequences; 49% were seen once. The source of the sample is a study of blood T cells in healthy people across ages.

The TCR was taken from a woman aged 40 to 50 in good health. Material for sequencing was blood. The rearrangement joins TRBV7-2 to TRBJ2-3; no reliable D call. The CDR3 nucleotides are TGTGCCAGCAGCTTGTCTTCGTTGGGTTCCACAGATACGCAGTATTTT. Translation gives CASSLSSLGSTDTQYF.